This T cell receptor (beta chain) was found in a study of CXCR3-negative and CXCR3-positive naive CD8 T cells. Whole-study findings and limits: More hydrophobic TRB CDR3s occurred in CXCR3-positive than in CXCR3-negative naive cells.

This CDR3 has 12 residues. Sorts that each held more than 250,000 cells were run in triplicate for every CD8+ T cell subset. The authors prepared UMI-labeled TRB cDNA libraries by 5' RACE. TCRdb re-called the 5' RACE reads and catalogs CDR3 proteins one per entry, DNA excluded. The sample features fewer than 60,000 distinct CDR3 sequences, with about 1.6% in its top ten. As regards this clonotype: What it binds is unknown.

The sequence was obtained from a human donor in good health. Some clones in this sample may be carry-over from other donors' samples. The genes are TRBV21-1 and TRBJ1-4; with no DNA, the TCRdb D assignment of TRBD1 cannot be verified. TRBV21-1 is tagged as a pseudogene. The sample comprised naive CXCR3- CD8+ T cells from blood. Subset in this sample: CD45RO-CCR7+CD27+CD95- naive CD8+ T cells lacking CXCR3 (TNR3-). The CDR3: CAGDRADEKLFF.